A single sample gave rise to the 21 T cell receptor beta chains below, sequenced in a study of high-grade serous ovarian cancer treatment subgroups. Assay: immunoSEQ multiplex PCR; the TCRdb copy retains only in-frame clones and omits some. The sample has approximately 1,600 clones, under 80% seen once. Tumor samples were taken before definitive surgery or chemotherapy. Sequenced input: tumor tissue. Source of these receptors: a human donor with high-grade serous ovarian cancer.

This clone has a handful of counts. This chain uses TRBV5-1 with TRBJ1-1; D is uncertain. The CDR3 has 16 residues. Germline lookup yields CDR1 SGHRS and CDR2 YFSETQ. V gave up 6 bases and J gave up 7 bases, with 25 bases separating them. CDR3 bases: TGCGCCAGCACGAAGTATCCGGGAGAAAAGATCGATGAAGCTTTCTTT. It translates to CASTKYPGEKIDEAFF.

The genes are TRBV30 and TRBJ2-1; D is possibly TRBD2 (5 bases). CDR1 GTSNPN and CDR2 SVGIG come from the germline V gene (reference sequence). The V end was cut by 5 bases, the J end by 0 bases, with 14 bases between. CDR3 size: 15 residues. DNA for the CDR3: TGTGCCTGGGTACTAGACCAAAGCTCCTACAATGAGCAGTTCTTC. It specifies CAWVLDQSSYNEQFF.

V is TRBV4-2 and J is TRBJ2-7; D unresolved. Germline CDR1 and CDR2: LGHNA and YNFKEQ. V shed 5 bases and J shed 3 bases, with 17 bases lying between them. This CDR3 contains 15 residues. The CDR3 loop reads CASSSFFGRNYEQYF. DNA of the CDR3: TGTGCCAGCAGCTCATTTTTCGGGCGGAACTACGAGCAGTACTTC.

The genes are TRBV2 and TRBJ2-7; D is possibly TRBD2 (6 bases). The CDR3 extends over 15 amino acids. V gave up 9 bases and J gave up 6 bases, with 24 bases separating them. The germline V gene encodes CDR1 SNHLY and CDR2 FYNNEI. Here the CDR3 reads CASTPGAIIPAEQYF. CDR3 nucleotides: TGTGCCAGTACGCCGGGAGCCATCATACCAGCCGAGCAGTACTTC.

The gene calls are TRBV4-2 and TRBJ2-1; 11 bases align to TRBD2. The CDR3 is made up of 21 amino acids. Per the germline V gene, CDR1 is LGHNA and CDR2 is YNFKEQ. V trimming: 0 bases; J trimming: 7 bases; junction bases outside the gene matches: 20. The DNA of the CDR3 is TGTGCCAGCAGCCAAGAAGGTGTTATAGTCAGTCTGACTAGCGGGATAAATGAGCAGTTCTTC. Translated: CASSQEGVIVSLTSGINEQFF.

A few counts support this clone. The chain links TRBV27 to TRBJ2-7; 10 bases are shared with TRBD1. This CDR3 has 16 amino acids. The germline CDR1 and CDR2 sequences are MNHEY and SMNVEV (reference sequence). Losses at the gene ends were 4 bases for V and 5 bases for J; bases not matched to a gene: 11. The CDR3 here is CASSSHPGTGDHEQYF. CDR3 coding DNA: TGTGCCAGCAGTTCTCACCCCGGGACAGGGGATCACGAGCAGTACTTC.

The rearrangement uses TRBV29-1 and TRBJ2-1; perhaps D is TRBD1 or TRBD2 (5 bases each). The germline gives CDR1 SQVTM, CDR2 ANQGSEA. V lost 3 bases, J lost 9 bases, and 15 bases lay in between. The CDR3 totals 13 residues. In DNA form, the CDR3 reads TGCAGCGTTGACGGGGCCGTCGCGGGTGAGCAGTTCTTC. Translated, it gives CSVDGAVAGEQFF.

The V call is TRBV18, the J call TRBJ1-5; D may be TRBD1 (5 bases). Germline CDR1 and CDR2: KGHSH and LQKENI. Trimming pared 3 bases from V and 3 bases from J, leaving 6 bases between. CDR3 length: 13 amino acids. This CDR3 reads CASSPDNNQPQHF. The CDR3 DNA reads TGTGCCAGCTCACCGGACAACAATCAGCCCCAGCATTTT.

The rearrangement uses TRBV4-3 and TRBJ2-3, with TRBD2 matching over 7 bases. Germline V gives CDR1 LGHNA, CDR2 YSLEER. The CDR3 runs 18 residues. Trimming took 0 bases from V and 1 from J; bases not matched to a gene: 10. The CDR3 region is CASSQDLRAGVGTDTQYF. CDR3 nucleotides: TGCGCCAGCAGCCAAGATTTGAGGGCGGGGGTGGGCACAGATACGCAGTATTTT.

This clone was seen once. The rearrangement joins TRBV19 to TRBJ1-4, with TRBD1 as a possible D gene (6 bases). V lost 5 bases, J lost 7 bases, and 20 bases lay in between. Germline CDR1 is LNHDA and CDR2 is SQIVND (reference sequence). The CDR3 consists of 16 residues. The CDR3 protein is CASSVGRGLVGEKLFF. CDR3 DNA sequence: TGTGCCAGTAGTGTCGGCAGGGGATTGGTTGGTGAAAAACTGTTTTTT.

The chain carries TRBV7-9 and TRBJ2-2; 13 bases match TRBD2. Trimming at V came to 5 bases and at J to 2 bases, leaving 5 bases not matched to a gene. The CDR3 extends over 17 amino acids. Germline V lookup: CDR1 SEHNR, CDR2 FQNEAQ (reference sequence). The CDR3 region is CASSRTSGGLNTGELFF. CDR3 bases: TGTGCCAGCAGCAGGACTAGCGGGGGCCTTAACACCGGGGAGCTGTTTTTT.

The chain has TRBV7-9 and TRBJ2-6, with D maybe TRBD2 (5 bases). Germline V lookup: CDR1 SEHNR, CDR2 FQNEAQ (reference sequence). V was clipped by 11 bases and J by 4 bases, with 12 bases between them. The CDR3 runs to 13 residues. CDR3 region: CAEGRAGANVLTF. Here the CDR3 DNA reads TGTGCCGAGGGTAGGGCCGGGGCCAACGTCCTGACTTTC.

This clone turned up a few times. The chain couples TRBV27 to TRBJ1-5; 7 bases map to TRBD1. Germline CDR1 is MNHEY and CDR2 is SMNVEV (reference sequence). The CDR3 contains 14 residues. Trimming at V came to 7 bases and at J to 4 bases, leaving 7 bases not matched to a gene. The CDR3 sequence is CASKLGGANQPQHF. The CDR3 DNA reads as TGTGCCAGCAAGTTAGGGGGCGCGAATCAGCCCCAGCATTTT.

For the CDR3, the DNA is TGCAGCGCAGGCGGGGTCGGGGGAGGCTACGAGCAGTACTTC. Its protein is CSAGGVGGGYEQYF. The V gene is TRBV29-1, the J gene TRBJ2-7; D might be TRBD2 (6 bases). CDR1 is SQVTM and CDR2 is ANQGSEA in the germline V gene. The CDR3 has 14 residues. V was trimmed by 7 bases and J by 3 bases, leaving 19 bases between them.

The chain has TRBV7-9 and TRBJ2-2, with TRBD1 matching 7 bases. J gave up 2 bases and V 5 bases, and 5 bases lay outside the gene matches. CDR1 is SEHNR, CDR2 FQNEAQ, per germline (reference sequence). There are 15 residues in the CDR3. The DNA of the CDR3 is TGTGCCAGCAGCGACCGGGACAGCAACACCGGGGAGCTGTTTTTT. This sequence encodes CASSDRDSNTGELFF. Filled out from reference TRBV7-9 and TRBJ2-2, the complete variable domain reads DTGVSQNPRHKITKRGQNVTFRCDPISEHNRLYWYRQTLGQGPEFLTYFQNEAQLEKSRLLSDRFSAERPKGSFSTLEIQRTEQGDSAMYLCASSDRDSNTGELFFGEGSRLTVL.

V and J are TRBV5-1 and TRBJ1-6; D call uncertain. V lost 0 bases and J 7 bases, leaving 5 bases between the germline ends. Germline values: CDR1 SGHRS, CDR2 YFSETQ. The CDR3 spans 13 residues. CDR3 sequence (DNA): TGCGCCAGCAGCTTGGAGGAGAATTCACCCCTCCACTTT. Encoded protein: CASSLEENSPLHF.

The chain has TRBV27 and TRBJ2-5; D is uncertain. From germline, CDR1 is MNHEY and CDR2 SMNVEV (reference sequence). The CDR3 spans 13 residues. V dropped 2 bases and J dropped 2 bases, with 6 bases sitting between them. CDR3 in DNA: TGTGCCAGCAGTTTAGGACCACAAGAGACCCAGTACTTC. It is translated as CASSLGPQETQYF.

This chain links TRBV11-2 with TRBJ2-3; possible D gene TRBD2, 6 bases. The CDR3 has 13 amino acids. The germline V and J ends were trimmed by 11 bases and 4 bases, with 16 bases remaining between them. Germline CDR1 SGHAT, CDR2 FQNNGV. As DNA, the CDR3 is TGTGCCGACCGGGAGTGGAGTGCAGATACGCAGTATTTT. Protein sequence: CADREWSADTQYF.

The rearrangement uses TRBV2 and TRBJ2-7; D unclear. This CDR3 region has 14 residues. Trimming stripped 4 bases from V and 0 bases from J, with 10 bases between. CDR1 SNHLY and CDR2 FYNNEI come from the germline V gene. Written as DNA, the CDR3 is TGTGCCAGCAGTGGGGGATCATACTCCTACGAGCAGTACTTC. It specifies CASSGGSYSYEQYF.

This chain uses TRBV18 with TRBJ1-3, with a tentative D call TRBD1 (6 bases). CDR3 length: 20 residues. Looked up from germline, CDR1 is KGHSH and CDR2 is LQKENI. Trimming cost V 4 bases and J 4 bases, with 29 bases left between them. The CDR3 DNA is TGTGCCAGCTCACTCAATCCGGGACACCAGTTCCCAGGCATCGGAAACACCATATATTTT. This encodes CASSLNPGHQFPGIGNTIYF.

The rearrangement joins TRBV28 to TRBJ2-1; possible D gene TRBD1, 6 bases. The length of the CDR3 is 14 residues. CDR1 is MDHEN and CDR2 is SYDVKM in the germline V gene. Trimming removed 3 bases from V and 5 bases from J, with 11 bases in between. The CDR3, as DNA: TGTGCCAGCAGTTTTTTACAGGGACACAATGAGCAGTTCTTC. This translates into CASSFLQGHNEQFF. The whole variable domain, filled in from reference TRBV28 and TRBJ2-1, reads DVKVTQSSRYLVKRTGEKVFLECVQDMDHENMFWYRQDPGLGLRLIYFSYDVKMKEKGDIPEGYSVSREKKERFSLILESASTNQTSMYLCASSFLQGHNEQFFGPGTRLTVL.